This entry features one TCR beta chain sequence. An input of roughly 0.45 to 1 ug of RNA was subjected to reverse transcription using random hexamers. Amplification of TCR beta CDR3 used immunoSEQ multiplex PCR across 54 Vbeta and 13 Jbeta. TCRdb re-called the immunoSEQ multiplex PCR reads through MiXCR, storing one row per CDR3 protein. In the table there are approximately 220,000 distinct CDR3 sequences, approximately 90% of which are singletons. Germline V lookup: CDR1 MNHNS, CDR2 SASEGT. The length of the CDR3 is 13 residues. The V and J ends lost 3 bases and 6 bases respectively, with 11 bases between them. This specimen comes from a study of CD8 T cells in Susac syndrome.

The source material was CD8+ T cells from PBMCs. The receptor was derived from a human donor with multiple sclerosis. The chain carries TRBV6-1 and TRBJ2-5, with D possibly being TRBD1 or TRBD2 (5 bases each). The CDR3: CASSDGTGKTQYF. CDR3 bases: TGTGCCAGCAGTGATGGGACGGGAAAGACCCAGTACTTC.